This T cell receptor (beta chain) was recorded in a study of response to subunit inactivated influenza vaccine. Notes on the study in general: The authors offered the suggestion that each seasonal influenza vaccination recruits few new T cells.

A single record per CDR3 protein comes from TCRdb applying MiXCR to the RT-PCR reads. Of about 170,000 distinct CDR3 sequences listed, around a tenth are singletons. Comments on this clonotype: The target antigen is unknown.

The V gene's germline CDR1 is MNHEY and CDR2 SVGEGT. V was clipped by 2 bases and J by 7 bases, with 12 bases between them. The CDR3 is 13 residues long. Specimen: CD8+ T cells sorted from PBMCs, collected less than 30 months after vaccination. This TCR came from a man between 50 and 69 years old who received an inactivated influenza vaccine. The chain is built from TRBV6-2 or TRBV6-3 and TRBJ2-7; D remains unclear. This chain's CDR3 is CASSYRTRWEQYF. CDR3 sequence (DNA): TGTGCCAGCAGTTACAGGACCCGTTGGGAGCAGTACTTC.